This entry describes one TCR beta chain. Its antigen remains undetermined. No qualities accompany the bases; no much larger clone lies one base away. The cohort was made up of roughly 670 healthy bone marrow donors. At the time of sampling, all cohort members were nominally healthy, though unrecorded immune exposures were likely present. The donor was CMV seronegative and was included in the group of over 300 seronegative cohort members. A peripheral blood sample was collected from each donor, and TCR beta sequencing was performed on peripheral blood mononuclear cells. The Qiagen DNeasy Blood Extraction Kit was used to extract genomic DNA from the blood cell samples. This entry belongs to a study of cytomegalovirus exposure and HLA in healthy donors (dated by TCRdb to about 2017). Study-wide context: An earlier analysis of approximately 640 of the donors reported approximately 300 Gb of sequence data and 100 million to 130 million unique TCR beta sequences from some 180 million T cells. An early release covering roughly 640 HLA-typed donors comprised about 310 gigabases of sequencing data and tens of millions of unique TCR sequences. Among the roughly 430 genotyped donors, around 79% belonged to the genetic ancestry cluster associated with self-reported Caucasian donors. The study aimed to test whether signatures of past pathogen exposure could be identified by cataloging public T cell receptors. The T cell repertoires of roughly 660 subjects were profiled by immunosequencing and related to cytomegalovirus serostatus. Along with the approximately 700-subject first cohort, a separate validation cohort of over a hundred different subjects was used. High-throughput TCR immunosequencing, statistical association of individual TCRs with disease status, and machine learning were combined to predict cytomegalovirus infection status. In a later analysis, previously published TCR beta repertoires from more than 500 donors were re-analyzed and high-resolution HLA genotyping was added so that TCR occurrence patterns could be studied. In the later analysis, no new phenotypic data were used to find candidate immune exposures; instead, reliance was placed on TCR beta sequences and their occurrence across donors. To decide whether each TCR beta V gene segment behaved as functional or pseudogenic, an earlier analysis of some 540 of the donors relied on high-throughput TCR beta sequencing. Donor age, sex, ethnicity and CMV serostatus were compiled together with the repertoire data. Genome-wide SNP genotypes for about three fifths of the roughly 670 donors were used in a later genetic analysis, which treated that subset as a discovery cohort. All discovery cohort repertoires had been generated using a single sequencing platform. HLA typing covered class I and class II loci at four-digit resolution. Typing coverage differed by locus: A, B, C, DRB1 and DQB1 were typed in roughly 629-630 donors, DQA1 in around 500, DPA1 in roughly 590, and DPB1 in just under 480. Roughly 5 DR-DQ haplotypes were handled as single units for association and clustering, since linkage in the cohort was strong. Among over 350 genotyped donors of the cohort, an average of around 240,000 unique TCR beta nucleotide sequences were sequenced per donor, around a sixth of them non-productive. The paper as a whole reports these results and caveats: Cytomegalovirus status was reported to be diagnosed by the classifier with high specificity and sensitivity in both the original and validation cohorts. Correlated functional status among segregating V segments might reflect linkage disequilibrium, but an unknown experimental factor could not be ruled out. According to a later genetic analysis, donors in an Asian-associated ancestry cluster had fewer N-insertions in productive TCRs than the approximately 630-donor mean. A cluster of highly shared sequence variants was judged likely to be a technical artifact of the sequencing pipeline. It was suggested by the authors that the approach could potentially be generalized to other disease states and immunological phenotypes. A later analysis found that HLA-associated TCR beta chains were more clonally expanded and had lower generation probabilities than equally common non-associated chains. Because the 87-base-pair reads could not distinguish some IMGT-functional V segments, including TRBV6-2 and TRBV6-3, those segments were excluded. In this cohort, only TCR beta chains were sequenced, and detectable features were limited by the absence of alpha or paired-chain data. A further reported finding was that TCR beta sequences accurately predicted the HLA-A and HLA-B alleles for most subjects in the first cohort. A later analysis found that TCR association rates varied across HLA loci, with DRB1 alleles showing the most associated TCRs and HLA-C alleles the fewest. In a later analysis, 16,951 TCR beta sequences were associated with specific HLA alleles at a false discovery rate of 0.05. In a later genetic analysis, a missense DCLRE1C variant was associated with V-gene and J-gene trimming of TCR beta chains, and the association was replicated in an independent cohort. For the cohort, immune exposure information was limited to CMV serostatus. In vitro tests confirmed that a few of the cytomegalovirus-associated TCR beta chains recognize cytomegalovirus antigens. Most CMV-associated TCR beta chains appeared to be HLA-restricted in a later analysis, and the HLA associations seemed to be driven largely by CMV exposure. The study gave a list of more than 150 TCR beta chains associated with cytomegalovirus. Because HLA typing was missing for some donors at each locus, association tests included only the typed subset. According to a later analysis, parvovirus B19, influenza, CMV and Epstein-Barr virus appeared linked to several top co-occurrence clusters. In an earlier analysis of some 640 of the donors, most TCR beta V segments were observed in productive rearrangements about 87% or about 30% of the time, broadly matching IMGT annotations. Across donors, most TCR sequences were observed very rarely, whereas some public TCRs were present in many individuals. Because counts were too low, 15 to 20 rarely observed V segments, including chromosome 9 orphons, were excluded from the earlier analysis of around 590 of the donors. When HLA alleles, especially DR and DQ, strongly co-occurred, attributing TCR associations to individual alleles was difficult. Roughly uniform sequencing depth across donors was assumed in presence/absence analyses, although this assumption may not hold.

V trim: 3 bases; J trim: 6 bases; unmatched bases: 2. According to the germline V gene, CDR1 reads SGDLS and CDR2 reads YYNGEE. The CDR3, cysteine through phenylalanine, is 13 amino acids long. CDR3 DNA is the only sequence kept; it has 39 bases, read in frame from the first base. Library preparation used the immunoSEQ multiplex PCR assay. A mixture of 60 forward primers for TCR Vbeta segments and 13 reverse primers for TCR Jbeta segments was used in the multiplex PCR. A multiplex PCR assay on genomic DNA amplified the CDR3 region of rearranged TCR beta genes. Amplified TCR beta libraries were sequenced as 87-base-pair reads on the Illumina HiSeq System. Under the source paper's analysis protocol: A later analysis tallied around 80 million unique TCR beta chains across the 650 to 750 repertoires, and some 12 million of those chains were shared by two or more donors. A nearest-neighbor algorithm error-corrected the raw reads and collapsed the reads into unique sequences, merging closely related sequences to remove PCR and sequencing errors. To assign V, D and J gene segments, CDR3 sequences were aligned to IMGT reference sequences. For a sequence to be retained, a match of at least six nucleotides to both a V gene segment and a J gene segment was required. Rearrangements were classified as productive when the CDR3 lacked stop codons and remained in frame with V and J, and all other rearrangements were classified as non-productive. Following IMGT convention, CDR3 was defined as the stretch from the second conserved V-encoded cysteine to the conserved J-encoded phenylalanine. Sequences without an unambiguous match to a single V gene segment were excluded from the earlier analysis of approximately 560 of the donors. An earlier analysis of 550 to 650 of the donors classified V segments as functional when productive rearrangements were above 56.7% and as segregating when the standard deviation between donors was above 5%. To diagnose cytomegalovirus status from the catalog of TCR beta chain sequences, a statistical classification framework was built. In a later analysis, V and J genes were assigned by comparing TCR nucleotide sequences against IMGT/GENE-DB human TR gene sequences. The TCRdist pipeline was used in a later analysis to assign CDR3 sequences and most-parsimonious VDJ recombination scenarios. In a later analysis, every TCR beta chain was defined by the combination of its CDR3 amino acid sequence and its V-gene family, and reads without a unique V-gene family were dropped. A later analysis removed 600 or so highly shared, low-generation-probability nucleotide sequences to deal with suspected cross-contamination and a sequencing artifact. A later analysis calculated a clonal expansion index for each public chain from normalized within-repertoire ranks of inferred template counts. In a later analysis, generation probabilities were computed with a VDJ recombination model fitted to out-of-frame rearrangements, and the resulting probabilities were checked against IGoR. A later analysis scored TCR-TCR, TCR-HLA and TCR-CMV co-occurrence with hypergeometric tests, applying a repertoire-size bias correction to TCR pairs. To estimate false discovery rates, a later analysis permuted the HLA or CMV assignments 20 times. A later analysis grouped co-occurring TCRs with DBSCAN, adding TCRdist sequence similarity when clustering within HLA-allele-positive subsets. Repertoires with fewer than 30,000 or more than 120,000 public chains were left out of co-occurrence clustering, as were five repertoires with anomalous nucleotide sharing. The immuneACCESS repertoire file appears here via TCRdb, limited to in-frame rearrangements. These files lack a portion of the clones; in checked studies, under half of the deficit traces to unresolved V genes, and the cause of the others is not known. V and J calls and clone size are those listed in that table; D and trimming were worked out from the DNA. This sample has about 140,000 clones in its table, and about three quarters of those were observed once. The ten largest clones represent under 2% of the sample.

This clonotype was sampled from a female donor in good health and CMV-seronegative. Specimen: PBMCs. The chain is encoded by TRBV9 joined to TRBJ2-2; TRBD1 matches 7 bases in the middle. The sequence in DNA is TGTGCCAGCAGCGACAGGGGTGCCGGGGAGCTGTTTTTT. Its protein reads: CASSDRGAGELFF. Where the CDR3 stops, the reference TRBV9 and TRBJ2-2 genes take over; the full variable domain is DSGVTQTPKHLITATGQRVTLRCSPRSGDLSVYWYQQSLDQGLQFLIQYYNGEERAKGNILERFSAQQFPDLHSELNLSSLELGDSALYFCASSDRGAGELFFGEGSRLTVL.